This T cell receptor beta chain was captured in a study of control samples from healthy donors and cancer patients. The CDR3 length is 17 residues. Trimming removed 3 bases at V and 1 base at J, with 17 bases between. Germline V lookup: CDR1 LGHDT, CDR2 YNNKEL (reference sequence). Assay: immunoSEQ multiplex PCR; the TCRdb copy retains only in-frame clones and omits some. The sample holds 110,000 to 150,000 clones, around 90% seen once. The TCR comes from a man aged 25 to 40 in good health. The gene calls are TRBV3-1 (or the pseudogene TRBV3-2) and TRBJ2-3, with D maybe TRBD2 (7 bases). The sequencing input was blood. Here the CDR3 DNA reads TGTGCCAGCAGCCAGGCCTTTAGGGGGGGTGGCACAGATACGCAGTATTTT. Protein: CASSQAFRGGGTDTQYF.